One T cell receptor (beta chain) is described in this entry. The sample comes from a study of shared clonotypes between healthy human individuals. This CDR3 has 15 amino acids. Looked up from germline, CDR1 is SGHVS and CDR2 is FQNEAQ. V lost 4 bases, J lost 6 bases, and 4 bases stayed unmatched. Method: immunoSEQ multiplex PCR; TCRdb's copy keeps in-frame clones and lacks some. The table lists around 720,000 clones, less than 80% of them singletons. The receptor's source is a woman aged 25 to 39 in good health. Material for sequencing was memory CD4+ T cells sorted from blood. The subset was: CD45RA-negative fraction. J is TRBJ2-3 and V is TRBV7-8, with 13 bases that match TRBD2. CDR3 sequence reads: CASSWMGLAGDTQYF. The DNA for the CDR3 is TGTGCCAGCAGCTGGATGGGACTAGCGGGGGATACGCAGTATTTT.